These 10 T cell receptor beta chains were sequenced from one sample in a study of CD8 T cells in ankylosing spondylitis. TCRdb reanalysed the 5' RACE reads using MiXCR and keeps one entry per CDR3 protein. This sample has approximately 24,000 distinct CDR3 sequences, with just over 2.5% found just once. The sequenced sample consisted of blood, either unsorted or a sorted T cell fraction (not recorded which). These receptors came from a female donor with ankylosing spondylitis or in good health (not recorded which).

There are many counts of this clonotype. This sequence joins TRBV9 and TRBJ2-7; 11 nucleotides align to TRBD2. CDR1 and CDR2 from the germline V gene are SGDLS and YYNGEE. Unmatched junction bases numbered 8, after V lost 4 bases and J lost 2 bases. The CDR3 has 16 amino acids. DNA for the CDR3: TGTGCCAGCAGCCCCACTGGGACTAGCGGAGCCTACGAGCAGTACTTC. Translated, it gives CASSPTGTSGAYEQYF.

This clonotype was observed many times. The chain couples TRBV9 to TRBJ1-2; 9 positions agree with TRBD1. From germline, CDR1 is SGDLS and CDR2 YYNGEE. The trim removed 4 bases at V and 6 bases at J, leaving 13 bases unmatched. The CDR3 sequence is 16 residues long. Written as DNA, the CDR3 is TGTGCCAGCAGCCCTGGAAAACAGGGGGCGTCCGATGGCTACACCTTC. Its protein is CASSPGKQGASDGYTF.

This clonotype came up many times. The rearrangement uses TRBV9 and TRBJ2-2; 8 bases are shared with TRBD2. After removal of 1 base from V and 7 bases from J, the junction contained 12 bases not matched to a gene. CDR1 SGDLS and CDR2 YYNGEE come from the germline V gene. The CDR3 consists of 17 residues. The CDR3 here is CASSVSGGLELIGELFF. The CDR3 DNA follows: TGTGCCAGCAGCGTATCTGGGGGACTAGAGCTTATCGGGGAGCTGTTTTTT.

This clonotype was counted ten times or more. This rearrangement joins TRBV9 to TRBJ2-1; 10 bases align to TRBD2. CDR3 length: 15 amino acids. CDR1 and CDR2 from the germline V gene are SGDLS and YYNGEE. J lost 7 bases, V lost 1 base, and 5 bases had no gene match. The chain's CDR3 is CASSVRAGGGNEQFF. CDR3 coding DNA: TGTGCCAGCAGCGTAAGAGCGGGGGGGGGTAATGAGCAGTTCTTC.

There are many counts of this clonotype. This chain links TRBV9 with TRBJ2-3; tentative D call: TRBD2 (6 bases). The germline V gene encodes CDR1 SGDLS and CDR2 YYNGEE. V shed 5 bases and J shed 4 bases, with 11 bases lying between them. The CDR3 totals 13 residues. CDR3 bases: TGTGCCAGCAGTCGAAGCGGGCCAGATACGCAGTATTTT. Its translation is CASSRSGPDTQYF.

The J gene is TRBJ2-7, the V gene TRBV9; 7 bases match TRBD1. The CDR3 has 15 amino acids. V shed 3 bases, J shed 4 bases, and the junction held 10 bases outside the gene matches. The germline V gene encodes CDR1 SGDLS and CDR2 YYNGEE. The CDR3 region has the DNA TGTGCCAGCAGCGGAGGACAGGAAGCGTATTACGAGCAGTACTTC. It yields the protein CASSGGQEAYYEQYF.

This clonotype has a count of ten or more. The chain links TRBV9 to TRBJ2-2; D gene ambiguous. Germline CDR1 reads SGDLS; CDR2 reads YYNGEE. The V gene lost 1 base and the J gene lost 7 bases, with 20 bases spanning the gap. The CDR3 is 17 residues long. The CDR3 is CASSVNPQVSGVGELFF. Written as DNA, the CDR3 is TGTGCCAGCAGCGTAAATCCCCAGGTCTCTGGGGTCGGGGAGCTGTTTTTT. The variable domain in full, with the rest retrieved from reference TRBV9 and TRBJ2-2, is DSGVTQTPKHLITATGQRVTLRCSPRSGDLSVYWYQQSLDQGLQFLIQYYNGEERAKGNILERFSAQQFPDLHSELNLSSLELGDSALYFCASSVNPQVSGVGELFFGEGSRLTVL.

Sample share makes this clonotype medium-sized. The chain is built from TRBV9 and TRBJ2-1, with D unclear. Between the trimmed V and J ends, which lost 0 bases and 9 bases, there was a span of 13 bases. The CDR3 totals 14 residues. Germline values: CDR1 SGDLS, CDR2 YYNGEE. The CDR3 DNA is TGTGCCAGCAGCGTAGATCCAGGTCGTGGTGAGCAGTTCTTC. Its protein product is CASSVDPGRGEQFF. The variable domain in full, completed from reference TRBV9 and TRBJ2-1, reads DSGVTQTPKHLITATGQRVTLRCSPRSGDLSVYWYQQSLDQGLQFLIQYYNGEERAKGNILERFSAQQFPDLHSELNLSSLELGDSALYFCASSVDPGRGEQFFGPGTRLTVL.

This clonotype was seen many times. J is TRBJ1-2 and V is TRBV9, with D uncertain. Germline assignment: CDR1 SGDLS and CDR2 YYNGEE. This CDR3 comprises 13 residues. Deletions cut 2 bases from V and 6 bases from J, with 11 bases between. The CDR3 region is CASSVGPGHGYTF. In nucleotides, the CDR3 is TGTGCCAGCAGCGTTGGACCCGGGCATGGCTACACCTTC. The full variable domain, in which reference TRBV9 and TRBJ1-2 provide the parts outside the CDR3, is DSGVTQTPKHLITATGQRVTLRCSPRSGDLSVYWYQQSLDQGLQFLIQYYNGEERAKGNILERFSAQQFPDLHSELNLSSLELGDSALYFCASSVGPGHGYTFGSGTRLTVV.

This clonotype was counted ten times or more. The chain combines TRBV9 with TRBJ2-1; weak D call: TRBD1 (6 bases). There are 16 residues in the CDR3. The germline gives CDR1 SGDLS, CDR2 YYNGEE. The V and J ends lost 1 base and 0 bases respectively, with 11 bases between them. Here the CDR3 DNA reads TGTGCCAGCAGCGTAACGGGACACGTCTCCTACAATGAGCAGTTCTTC. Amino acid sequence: CASSVTGHVSYNEQFF.